These 8 T cell receptor beta chains originate from one sample sequenced in a study of post-analysis software for immune sequencing data. Broader study findings: With TRBV5-6, TRBV5-1 and TRBV20-1 included, 4 or 5 TRBV segments were more frequent in patients than in controls.

These receptors' targets are unknown. Prepared libraries of TCR beta cDNA carried unique molecular identifiers. TCRdb processed the PCR reads anew with MiXCR; each CDR3 protein has one entry. Among approximately 770,000 distinct CDR3 sequences listed, approximately 44% were seen once. Specimen: blood. Receptors originate from a girl aged 5 to 17 with multiple sclerosis.

This clonotype was seen only a few times. J is TRBJ2-5 and V is TRBV24-1; the match to TRBD2 covers 7 bases. V shed 4 bases and J 5 bases; nucleotides not matched to a gene: 12. Germline CDR1 and CDR2: KGHDR and SFDVKD. This CDR3 comprises 16 residues. CDR3 nucleotides: TGTGCCACCAGTGACCGGTCGGGGAGCGGGATTGAGACCCAGTACTTC. It is translated as CATSDRSGSGIETQYF.

This sequence joins TRBV20-1 and TRBJ2-7; D may be TRBD1 (6 bases). Germline CDR1 reads DFQATT; CDR2 reads SNEGSKA (reference sequence). The CDR3 extends over 13 amino acids. V shed 4 bases and J shed 5 bases, with 15 bases lying between them. CDR3 bases: TGCAGTGCTATACCTAGCCCAGGGGACGAGCAGTACTTC. Translation: CSAIPSPGDEQYF.

This clonotype was picked up a small number of times. The chain carries TRBV10-3 and TRBJ2-5; 8 bases are shared with TRBD1. Germline values: CDR1 ENHRY, CDR2 SYGVKD. The CDR3 consists of 14 residues. V shed 2 bases and J 3 bases; nucleotides not matched to a gene: 2. CDR3 in DNA: TGTGCCATCAGTGAGCACAGGGGGAAAGAGACCCAGTACTTC. As protein: CAISEHRGKETQYF.

The CDR3 loop is CSVGVLAGGTDTQYF. DNA for the CDR3: TGCAGCGTTGGGGTTCTAGCGGGAGGCACAGATACGCAGTATTTT. The chain has TRBV29-1 and TRBJ2-3; 10 bases align to TRBD2. The V segment lost 4 bases and the J segment 1 base; nucleotides outside the gene matches: 5. CDR3 length: 15 amino acids. CDR1 is SQVTM and CDR2 is ANQGSEA in the germline V gene.

The chain has TRBV14 and TRBJ2-5; weak D call: TRBD1 (6 bases). In germline, CDR1 is SGHDN, CDR2 FVKESK. The CDR3 runs 15 residues. The V and J ends lost 4 bases and 5 bases respectively, with 17 bases between them. For the CDR3, the DNA is TGTGCCAGCAGCCGAACCAGGGGATCCTTCGAGACCCAGTACTTC. This encodes CASSRTRGSFETQYF.

Worth noting for this clonotype: The junction differs from germline at one of its ends, possibly a read error. V usage is TRBV6-5 and J usage is TRBJ2-7, with 9 bases aligning to TRBD1. CDR1 is MNHEY and CDR2 is SVGAGI in the germline V gene. The CDR3 runs to 14 residues. The CDR3 region has the DNA TGTGCCAGCACTTACGGGACAGGGACCTACGAGCAGTACTTC. Translation: CASTYGTGTYEQYF.

This chain connects TRBV5-1 to TRBJ2-2, with 9 bases aligning to TRBD2. The germline CDR1 and CDR2 sequences are SGHRS and YFSETQ. CDR3 size: 16 residues. Germline trimming cut 4 bases from V and 0 bases from J; bases unmatched to any gene: 4. The CDR3 here is CASSLLAGANTGELFF. The CDR3 region has the DNA TGCGCCAGCAGCCTCTTAGCGGGGGCGAACACCGGGGAGCTGTTTTTT. Supplemented by reference TRBV5-1 and TRBJ2-2, the full variable domain reads KAGVTQTPRYLIKTRGQQVTLSCSPISGHRSVSWYQQTPGQGLQFLFEYFSETQRNKGNFPGRFSGRQFSNSRSEMNVSTLELGDSALYLCASSLLAGANTGELFFGEGSRLTVL.

J is TRBJ1-5 and V is TRBV28; TRBD1 aligns across 7 bases. With V trimmed by 8 bases and J by 5 bases, 12 bases remained unmatched. Germline loops: CDR1 MDHEN, CDR2 SYDVKM. The CDR3 has 15 amino acids. The DNA of the CDR3 is TGTGCCAGCGGTGTGGCCAGGGGGTCAGATCAGCCCCAGCATTTT. Residues: CASGVARGSDQPQHF.